In its sample, the clone carrying this T cell receptor (beta chain) was seen a few times. Its cognate antigen is unknown. This entry comes from a study of beta chain features in type 1 diabetes. At the level of the study: Across every sample, around 100,000,000 sorted cells were examined in total. Findings and limits, study-wide: Patients with type 1 diabetes showed fewer VDJ junction insertions and more deletions. Naive, central memory and Treg TCRB repertoires appeared more alike in patients than in healthy donors. Across all four CD4+ subsets, people with type 1 diabetes showed modestly shorter TCRB CDR3s. Because the template was cDNA, high-expressing cells might be over-represented.

Expressed TCRB transcripts were sequenced, since all the RNA that had been isolated was reverse transcribed. The data were produced by immunoSEQ multiplex PCR, yet TCRdb's version contains in-frame clones alone and is incomplete. The data contain approximately 170,000 clones, over 6% of them singletons. The CDR3 extends over 15 amino acids. The ends lost 8 bases at V and 0 bases at J; junction bases unmatched: 7. Germline V gene sequence: CDR1 ENHRY, CDR2 SYGVKD. This TCR was sampled from a man aged 18 to 35 with type 1 diabetes. This sequence joins TRBV10-3 and TRBJ2-5; 9 bases line up with TRBD1. Sequencing was performed on central memory CD4+ T cells from blood. CDR3 in amino acids: CAIAMTGGYQETQYF. Here the CDR3 DNA reads TGTGCCATCGCTATGACAGGGGGATACCAAGAGACCCAGTACTTC.